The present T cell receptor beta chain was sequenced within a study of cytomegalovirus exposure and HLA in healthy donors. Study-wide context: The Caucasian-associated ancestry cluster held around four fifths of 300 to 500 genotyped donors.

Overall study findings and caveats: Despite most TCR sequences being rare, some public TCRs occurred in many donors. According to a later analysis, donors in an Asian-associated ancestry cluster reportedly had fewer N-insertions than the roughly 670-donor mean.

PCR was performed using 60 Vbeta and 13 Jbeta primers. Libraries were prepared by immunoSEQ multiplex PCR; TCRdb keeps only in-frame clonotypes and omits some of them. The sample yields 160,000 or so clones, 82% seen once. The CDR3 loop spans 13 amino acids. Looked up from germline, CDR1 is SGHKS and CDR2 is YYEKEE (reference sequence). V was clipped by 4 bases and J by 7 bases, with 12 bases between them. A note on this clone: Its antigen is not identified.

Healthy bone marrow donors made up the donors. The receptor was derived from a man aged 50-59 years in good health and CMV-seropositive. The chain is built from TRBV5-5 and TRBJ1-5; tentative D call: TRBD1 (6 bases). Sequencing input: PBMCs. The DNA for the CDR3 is TGTGCCAGCAGCAGACAGGCGAGGCAGCCCCAGCATTTT. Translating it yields CASSRQARQPQHF.